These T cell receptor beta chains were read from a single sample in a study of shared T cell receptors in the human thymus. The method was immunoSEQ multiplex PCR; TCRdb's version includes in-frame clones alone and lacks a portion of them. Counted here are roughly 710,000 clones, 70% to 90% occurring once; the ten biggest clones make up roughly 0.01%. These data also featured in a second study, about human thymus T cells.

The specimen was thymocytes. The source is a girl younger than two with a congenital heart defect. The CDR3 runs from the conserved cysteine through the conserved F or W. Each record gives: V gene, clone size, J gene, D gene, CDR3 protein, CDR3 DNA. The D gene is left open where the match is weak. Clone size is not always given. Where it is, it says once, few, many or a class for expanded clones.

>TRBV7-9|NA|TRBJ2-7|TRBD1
CASSWTGVSYEQYF
TGTGCCAGCAGCTGGACAGGGGTATCCTACGAGCAGTACTTC
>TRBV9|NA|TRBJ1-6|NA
CASSVGTPPGVRYNSPLHF
TGTGCCAGCAGCGTAGGTACCCCCCCGGGGGTACGCTATAATTCACCCCTCCACTTT
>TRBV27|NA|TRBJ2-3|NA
CASSLGERNTDTQYF
TGTGCCAGCAGTTTAGGGGAGAGGAACACAGATACGCAGTATTTT
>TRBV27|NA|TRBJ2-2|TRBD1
CASSLTGVGTGELFF
TGTGCCAGCAGTCTCACAGGGGTGGGCACCGGGGAGCTGTTTTTT
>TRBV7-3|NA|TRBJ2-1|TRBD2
CASSLGSGGAYNEQFF
TGTGCCAGCAGCTTAGGTAGCGGGGGGGCCTACAATGAGCAGTTCTTC
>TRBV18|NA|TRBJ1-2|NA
CASSPLDSAGDYTF
TGTGCCAGCTCACCGTTGGACAGCGCGGGTGACTACACCTTC
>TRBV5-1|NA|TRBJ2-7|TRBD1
CASSPWGAGGNEQYF
TGCGCCAGCAGCCCGTGGGGGGCAGGGGGCAACGAGCAGTACTTC
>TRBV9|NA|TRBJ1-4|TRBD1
CASSSGQGATNEKLFF
TGTGCCAGCAGCTCAGGACAGGGCGCGACTAATGAAAAACTGTTTTTT
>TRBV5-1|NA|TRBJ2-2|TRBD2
CASSLSGANTGELFF
TGCGCCAGCAGCTTAAGCGGGGCGAACACCGGGGAGCTGTTTTTT
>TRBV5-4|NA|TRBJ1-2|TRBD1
CASSTGGEGYGYTF
TGTGCCAGCAGCACAGGGGGCGAAGGCTATGGCTACACCTTC
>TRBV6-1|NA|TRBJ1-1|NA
CASTTGEAFF
TGTGCCAGCACAACGGGTGAAGCTTTCTTT
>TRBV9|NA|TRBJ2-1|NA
CASSESAYNEQFF
TGTGCCAGCAGCGAGAGTGCCTACAATGAGCAGTTCTTC
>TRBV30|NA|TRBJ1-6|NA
CAWTDNSPLHF
TGTGCCTGGACAGATAATTCCCCCCTCCACTTT
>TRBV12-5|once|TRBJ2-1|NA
CASGLVTPRLYEQFF
TGTGCTAGTGGTTTGGTAACACCGCGGCTTTATGAGCAGTTCTTC
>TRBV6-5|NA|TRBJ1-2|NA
CASSSGVYGYTF
TGTGCCAGCAGTTCAGGGGTCTATGGCTACACCTTC
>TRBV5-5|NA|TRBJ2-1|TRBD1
CASSLVFGTGGSYNEQFF
TGTGCCAGCAGCTTGGTGTTTGGCACAGGGGGTTCCTACAATGAGCAGTTCTTC
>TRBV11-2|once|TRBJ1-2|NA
CASSFLPASDRELSYGYTF
TGTGCCAGCAGCTTCCTACCGGCCTCGGACAGAGAACTATCCTATGGCTACACCTTC
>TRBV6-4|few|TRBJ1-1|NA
CASRPHSTKALLKNTEAFF
TGTGCCAGCAGGCCTCACTCGACTAAGGCTCTACTAAAGAACACTGAAGCTTTCTTT
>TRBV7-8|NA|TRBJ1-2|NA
CASIGHDYGYTF
TGTGCCAGCATAGGACACGACTATGGCTACACCTTC
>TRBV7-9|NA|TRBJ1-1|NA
CASSFFPNSKAFF
TGTGCCAGCAGCTTTTTCCCCAACTCGAAAGCTTTCTTT
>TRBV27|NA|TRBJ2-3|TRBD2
CATAWEGRDTQYF
TGTGCCACCGCCTGGGAGGGGAGAGATACGCAGTATTTT
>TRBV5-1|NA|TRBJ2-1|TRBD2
CASSPPLAGGSYNEQFF
TGCGCCAGCAGCCCACCACTAGCGGGGGGTTCCTACAATGAGCAGTTCTTC
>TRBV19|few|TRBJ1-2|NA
CASSIEMGGGYGYTF
TGTGCCAGTAGTATTGAGATGGGGGGAGGCTATGGCTACACCTTC
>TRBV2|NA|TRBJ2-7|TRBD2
CASSLSGGRTYEQYF
TGTGCCAGCAGTCTAAGCGGGGGGAGGACCTACGAGCAGTACTTC
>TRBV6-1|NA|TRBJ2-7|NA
CASSERGQRNPGGPASSYEQYF
TGTGCCAGCAGTGAACGGGGACAGCGGAATCCGGGAGGGCCAGCGAGCTCCTACGAGCAGTACTTC
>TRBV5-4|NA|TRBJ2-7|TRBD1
CASSFVDRDRGSLWWEQYF
TGTGCCAGCAGCTTCGTCGACCGGGACAGGGGAAGCTTGTGGTGGGAGCAGTACTTC
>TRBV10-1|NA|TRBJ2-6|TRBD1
CASSEAFRDRVSGANVLTF
TGCGCCAGCAGTGAGGCTTTTAGGGACAGGGTCTCTGGGGCCAACGTCCTGACTTTC
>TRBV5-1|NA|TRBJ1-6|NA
CASRLGGPSPLHF
TGCGCCAGCAGACTTGGTGGTCCTTCACCCCTCCACTTT
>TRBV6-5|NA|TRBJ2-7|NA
CASSYGAGEQYF
TGTGCCAGCAGTTACGGGGCAGGCGAGCAGTACTTC
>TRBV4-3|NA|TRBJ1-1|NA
CASSQDQGIVTEAFF
TGCGCCAGCAGCCAAGATCAGGGGATAGTCACTGAAGCTTTCTTT
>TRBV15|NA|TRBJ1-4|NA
CAIGHGALNEKLFF
TGTGCCATAGGACATGGAGCCCTTAATGAAAAACTGTTTTTT
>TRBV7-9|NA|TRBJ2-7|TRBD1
CASSLSGQGYEQYF
TGTGCCAGCAGCTTATCGGGACAGGGCTACGAGCAGTACTTC
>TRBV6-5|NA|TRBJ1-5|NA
CASGPRGNQPQHF
TGTGCCAGCGGCCCGAGGGGCAATCAGCCCCAGCATTTT